This is a list of T cell receptor beta chains from one sample in a study of blood T cells in healthy people across ages. Via MiXCR, TCRdb re-called the 5' RACE reads, giving one row per CDR3 protein. The sample lists under 1 million distinct CDR3 sequences; around 45% were seen once. Sample: blood. These receptors were taken from a man between 60 and 75 years old in good health. The CDR3 runs from the conserved cysteine through the conserved F or W. Each record gives: clone size, V gene, D gene, CDR3 length, J gene, CDR3 protein, CDR3 DNA. D genes are given only for firm matches. Part of the rows lack a size; the others show once, few, many or a class for expanded clones.

>few|TRBV10-3|TRBD1|15|TRBJ1-6
CAISGGGQVNSPLHF
TGTGCCATCAGTGGAGGGGGACAGGTTAATTCACCCCTCCACTTT
>NA|TRBV9|TRBD2|16|TRBJ2-5
CASSEVGTTPQEAQYF
TGTGCCAGCAGCGAGGTGGGGACTACTCCCCAAGAGGCCCAGTACTTC
>NA|TRBV9|TRBD2|16|TRBJ2-5
CASSVGGLAGQEAQYF
TGTGCCAGCAGCGTAGGGGGACTAGCGGGACAAGAGGCCCAGTACTTC
>NA|TRBV9|NA|15|TRBJ2-3
CASSVGPGQTDTQYF
TGTGCCAGCAGCGTAGGCCCTGGACAGACAGATACGCAGTATTTT
>few|TRBV10-2|TRBD2|12|TRBJ2-1
CASRGTSGNLFF
TGCGCCAGCAGGGGGACTAGCGGGAACCTGTTCTTC
>NA|TRBV15|NA|15|TRBJ2-5
CATRGFGRDQETQYF
TGTGCCACCAGAGGTTTCGGCAGAGACCAAGAGACCCAGTACTTC
>NA|TRBV7-9|NA|13|TRBJ1-6
CASSRGTNSPLHF
TGTGCCAGCTCTCGGGGGACCAATTCACCCCTCCACTTT
>NA|TRBV24-1|TRBD1|16|TRBJ2-1
CATSDPGTGAHNEQFF
TGTGCCACCAGTGATCCCGGGACAGGGGCCCACAATGAGCAGTTCTTC
>few|TRBV20-1|NA|14|TRBJ2-7
CSARGTESWYEQYF
TGCAGTGCTAGAGGCACTGAGAGTTGGTACGAGCAGTACTTC
>few|TRBV9|NA|13|TRBJ1-2
CASTKTGGYGYTF
TGTGCCAGCACCAAGACGGGTGGGTATGGCTACACCTTC
>few|TRBV25-1|NA|11|TRBJ1-1
CASSDLTEAFF
TGTGCCAGCAGTGACCTTACCGAAGCTTTCTTT
>few|TRBV25-1|NA|14|TRBJ1-6
CASSDVTDNSPLHF
TGTGCCAGCAGTGATGTGACAGATAATTCACCCCTCCACTTT
>few|TRBV20-1|NA|13|TRBJ2-5
CSAQESGEETQYF
TGCAGTGCTCAAGAGAGTGGAGAAGAGACCCAGTACTTC
>NA|TRBV4-2|TRBD2|17|TRBJ2-5
CASSRGSASGSQETQYF
TGTGCCAGCAGCCGAGGGTCGGCTAGCGGCTCACAAGAGACCCAGTACTTC
>many|TRBV6-5|TRBD2|19|TRBJ2-4
CASSYTSGVFGLTKNIQYF
TGTGCCAGCAGTTACACTAGCGGGGTATTTGGGCTGACCAAAAACATTCAGTACTTC
>many|TRBV12-3/TRBV12-4|NA|14|TRBJ1-2
CASSLRRGLYGYTF
TGTGCCAGCAGTTTACGACGGGGACTCTATGGCTACACCTTC
>few|TRBV7-3|NA|13|TRBJ2-3
CASKKGGTDTQYF
TGTGCCAGCAAGAAAGGAGGCACAGATACGCAGTATTTT
>NA|TRBV7-2|TRBD1|16|TRBJ1-2
CASSLMETTGPYGYTF
TGTGCCAGCAGCTTAATGGAAACGACAGGGCCCTATGGCTACACCTTC
>many|TRBV6-2/TRBV6-3|NA|11|TRBJ2-7
CASSPSGEQYF
TGTGCCAGCAGTCCTTCGGGCGAGCAGTACTTC
>NA|TRBV5-1|NA|15|TRBJ1-4
CASSLVSGPGEKLFF
TGCGCCAGCAGCTTAGTTTCCGGACCGGGTGAAAAACTGTTTTTT
>NA|TRBV4-3|NA|13|TRBJ2-3
CASSQEWGNTQYF
TGCGCCAGCAGCCAAGAATGGGGGAATACGCAGTATTTT
>NA|TRBV27|NA|15|TRBJ1-4
CASSLSTQGNEKLFF
TGTGCCAGCAGTTTATCGACACAGGGTAATGAAAAACTGTTTTTT
>NA|TRBV7-9|NA|15|TRBJ1-6
CASSRGRGLNSPLHF
TGTGCCAGCAGCCGAGGACGGGGTCTCAATTCACCCCTCCACTTT
>NA|TRBV20-1|NA|13|TRBJ1-1
CSASALSGPEAFF
TGCAGTGCTAGTGCCCTGTCGGGACCTGAAGCTTTCTTT
>many|TRBV29-1|TRBD2|15|TRBJ2-5
CSVERAGNGQETQYF
TGCAGCGTTGAACGAGCGGGGAACGGCCAAGAGACCCAGTACTTC
>NA|TRBV15|NA|13|TRBJ1-1
CATSRAQTHEAFF
TGTGCCACCAGCAGAGCCCAGACCCATGAAGCTTTCTTT
>many|TRBV7-2|NA|16|TRBJ2-7
CASSLARSGHRSEQYF
TGTGCCAGCAGCTTAGCGCGGTCGGGACACCGGAGCGAGCAGTACTTC
>NA|TRBV3-1|NA|14|TRBJ2-7
CASSQMRDSYEQYF
TGTGCCAGCAGCCAAATGCGGGACAGCTACGAGCAGTACTTC
>few|TRBV5-1|TRBD1|15|TRBJ2-7
CASSATGTGPYEQYF
TGCGCCAGCAGCGCCACCGGGACAGGACCCTACGAGCAGTACTTC
>once|TRBV11-3|TRBD1|15|TRBJ2-1
CAGSLDRISYNEQFF
TGTGCCGGCAGCTTGGACAGGATCTCCTACAATGAGCAGTTCTTC
>NA|TRBV7-9|NA|15|TRBJ2-3
CASSLRRADTDTQYF
TGTGCCAGCAGCTTAAGGAGGGCGGATACAGATACGCAGTATTTT
>few|TRBV7-2|TRBD1|14|TRBJ1-6
CASSSYRGNSPLHF
TGTGCCAGCAGCTCGTACAGGGGTAATTCACCCCTCCACTTT
>many|TRBV12-3/TRBV12-4|NA|13|TRBJ2-7
CASSPDVSYEQYF
TGTGCCAGCAGCCCCGACGTCAGCTACGAGCAGTACTTC
>many|TRBV10-1|TRBD2|16|TRBJ2-5
CASSESPSGGAKTQYF
TGCGCCAGCAGTGAGTCTCCTAGCGGGGGGGCGAAGACCCAGTACTTC
>NA|TRBV4-3|NA|15|TRBJ1-1
CASSQGGALNTEAFF
TGCGCCAGCAGCCAAGGGGGCGCCTTGAACACTGAAGCTTTCTTT
>NA|TRBV20-1|TRBD2|17|TRBJ2-3
CSARGVGTSGSTDTQYF
TGCAGTGCTAGAGGGGTCGGTACTAGCGGGAGCACAGATACGCAGTATTTT
>NA|TRBV27|NA|17|TRBJ1-6
CASSLTRASSYNSPLHF
TGTGCCAGCAGTTTAACAAGGGCCAGCTCCTATAATTCACCCCTCCACTTT
>NA|TRBV29-1|TRBD1|16|TRBJ2-1
CSVVLGTGLLYNEQFF
TGCAGCGTTGTACTCGGGACAGGGTTATTGTACAATGAGCAGTTCTTC
>NA|TRBV6-1|NA|14|TRBJ1-6
CASIGVNYNSPLHF
TGTGCCAGCATAGGAGTCAACTATAATTCACCCCTCCACTTT
>many|TRBV29-1|TRBD1|11|TRBJ2-5
CSVTGGETQYF
TGCAGCGTCACAGGGGGAGAGACCCAGTACTTC
>NA|TRBV7-2|NA|14|TRBJ2-7
CASSSPGRDGEQYF
TGTGCCAGCAGCTCTCCGGGACGGGACGGCGAGCAGTACTTC
>NA|TRBV18|NA|14|TRBJ1-1
CASSPEGGYTEAFF
TGTGCCAGCTCACCAGAGGGAGGGTACACTGAAGCTTTCTTT
>NA|TRBV7-9|NA|15|TRBJ2-1
CASSTLARGRNEQFF
TGTGCCAGCAGCACATTAGCGAGGGGTAGGAATGAGCAGTTCTTC
>NA|TRBV6-1|TRBD1|15|TRBJ2-3
CASSASTGSTDTQYF
TGTGCCAGCAGTGCCTCGACAGGGTCCACAGATACGCAGTATTTT
>NA|TRBV6-2/TRBV6-3|NA|13|TRBJ2-5
CASSSTGQMPQYF
TGTGCCAGCAGCTCCACCGGGCAAATGCCCCAGTACTTC
>few|TRBV7-8|NA|17|TRBJ2-1
CASSLGARGASYNEQFF
TGTGCCAGCAGCTTAGGGGCCCGGGGGGCCTCCTACAATGAGCAGTTCTTC
>few|TRBV5-5|NA|14|TRBJ2-7
CASSRAGQPYEQYF
TGTGCCAGCAGCCGAGCTGGGCAGCCCTACGAGCAGTACTTC
>NA|TRBV4-1|NA|14|TRBJ2-7
CASSQTGQPYEQYF
TGCGCCAGCAGCCAAACTGGACAGCCCTACGAGCAGTACTTC
>few|TRBV3-1|TRBD1|16|TRBJ2-1
CASSQVVKGASNEQFF
TGTGCCAGCAGCCAAGTGGTTAAGGGGGCAAGCAATGAGCAGTTCTTC
>few|TRBV29-1|TRBD1|15|TRBJ2-1
CSVLAQTGGHNEQFF
TGCAGCGTGTTAGCCCAAACAGGGGGCCACAATGAGCAGTTCTTC
>NA|TRBV6-2/TRBV6-3|NA|12|TRBJ1-1
CASSFQGTEAFF
TGTGCCAGCAGTTTCCAGGGCACTGAAGCTTTCTTT
>NA|TRBV28|NA|14|TRBJ1-2
CASSSGPTNYGYTF
TGTGCCAGCAGTTCGGGACCGACTAACTATGGCTACACCTTC
>few|TRBV4-1|NA|19|TRBJ2-1
CASSPKYGQGPEPYNEQFF
TGCGCCAGCAGCCCAAAGTACGGCCAAGGCCCAGAGCCCTACAATGAGCAGTTCTTC
>few|TRBV20-1|NA|12|TRBJ1-2
CSARPDDYGYTF
TGCAGTGCTAGACCGGACGATTATGGCTACACCTTC
>NA|TRBV7-9|NA|15|TRBJ1-4
CASSSSRAANEKLFF
TGTGCCAGCAGCTCAAGCAGGGCTGCTAATGAAAAACTGTTTTTT
>NA|TRBV29-1|NA|12|TRBJ2-7
CSVVGGVNEQYF
TGCAGCGTTGTCGGCGGGGTCAACGAGCAGTACTTC
>NA|TRBV20-1|NA|13|TRBJ2-5
CSATTGLRETQYF
TGCAGTGCTACCACGGGACTGCGGGAGACCCAGTACTTC
>few|TRBV12-3/TRBV12-4|TRBD2|15|TRBJ2-7
CASSLTAGGPYEQYF
TGTGCCAGCAGTTTAACGGCGGGGGGGCCCTACGAGCAGTACTTC